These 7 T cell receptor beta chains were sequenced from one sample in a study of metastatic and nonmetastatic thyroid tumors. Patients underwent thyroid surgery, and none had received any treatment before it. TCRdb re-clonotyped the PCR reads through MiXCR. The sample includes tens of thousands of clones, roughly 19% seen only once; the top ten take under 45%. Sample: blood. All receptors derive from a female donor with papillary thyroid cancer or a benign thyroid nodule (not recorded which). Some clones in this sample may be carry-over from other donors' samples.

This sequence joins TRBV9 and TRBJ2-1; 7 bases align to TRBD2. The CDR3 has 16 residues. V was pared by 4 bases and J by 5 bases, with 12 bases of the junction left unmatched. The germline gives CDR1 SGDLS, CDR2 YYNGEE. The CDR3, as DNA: TGTGCCAGCAGCTCACTCAGGGCTAGCGGCAACAATGAGCAGTTCTTC. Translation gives CASSSLRASGNNEQFF.

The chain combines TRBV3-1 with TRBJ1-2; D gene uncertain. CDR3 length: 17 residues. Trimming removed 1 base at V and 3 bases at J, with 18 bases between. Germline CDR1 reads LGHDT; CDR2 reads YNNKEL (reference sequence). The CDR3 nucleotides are TGTGCCAGCAGCCAAGTTCTGAACGGCGTCCTCTACTATGGCTACACCTTC. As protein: CASSQVLNGVLYYGYTF.

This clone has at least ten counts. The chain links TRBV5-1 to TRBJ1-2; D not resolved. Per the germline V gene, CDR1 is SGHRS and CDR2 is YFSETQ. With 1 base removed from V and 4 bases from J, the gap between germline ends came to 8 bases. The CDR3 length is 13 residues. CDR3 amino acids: CASSLTDGYGYTF. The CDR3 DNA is TGCGCCAGCAGCTTGACAGACGGCTATGGCTACACCTTC.

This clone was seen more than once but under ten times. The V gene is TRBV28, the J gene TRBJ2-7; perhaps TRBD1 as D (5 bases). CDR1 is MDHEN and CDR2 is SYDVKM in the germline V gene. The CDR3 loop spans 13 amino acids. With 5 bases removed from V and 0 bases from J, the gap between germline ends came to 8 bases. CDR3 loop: CASSPTVSYEQYF. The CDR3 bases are TGTGCCAGCAGTCCGACAGTCTCCTACGAGCAGTACTTC.

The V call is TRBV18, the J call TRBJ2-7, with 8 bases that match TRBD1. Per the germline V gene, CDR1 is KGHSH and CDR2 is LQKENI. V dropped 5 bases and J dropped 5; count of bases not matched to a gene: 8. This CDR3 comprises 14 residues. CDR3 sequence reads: CASSRQGYFDEQYF. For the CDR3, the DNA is TGTGCCAGCTCAAGACAGGGGTACTTTGACGAGCAGTACTTC.

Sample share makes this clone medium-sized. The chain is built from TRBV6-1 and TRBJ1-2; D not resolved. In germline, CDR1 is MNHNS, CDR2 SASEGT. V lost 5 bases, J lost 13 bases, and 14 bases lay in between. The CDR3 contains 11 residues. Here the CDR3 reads CASSRDAAGTF. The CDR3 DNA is TGTGCCAGCAGTCGTGACGCCGCTGGCACCTTC.

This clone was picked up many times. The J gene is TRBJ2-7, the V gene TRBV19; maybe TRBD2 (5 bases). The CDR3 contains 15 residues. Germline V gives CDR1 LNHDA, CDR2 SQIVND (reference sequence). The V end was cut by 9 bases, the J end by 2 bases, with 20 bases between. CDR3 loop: CASKEARGETYEQYF. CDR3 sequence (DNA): TGTGCCAGCAAAGAGGCCCGGGGAGAAACCTACGAGCAGTACTTC.